A selection of T cell receptor beta chains follows, all from one sample in a study of shared clonotypes between healthy human individuals. Some clones are missing from TCRdb's copy, which holds only in-frame ones; the method was immunoSEQ multiplex PCR. The sample yields some 490,000 clones, approximately 80% seen once. Sequenced: PBMCs. All receptors come from a woman aged 40 to 50 in good health. Some clones in this sample may be carry-over from other donors' samples. CDR3s include the opening cysteine and the closing phenylalanine or tryptophan. Fields, in order: clone size, V gene, D gene, J gene, CDR3 DNA, CDR3 protein. The D gene is left open where the match is weak. The listing skips clone size in some rows; elsewhere it reads once, few, many or a size class.

NA	TRBV2	NA	TRBJ1-4	TGTGCCAGTGATGGGGGGGAATCAACTAATGAAAAACTGTTTTTT	CASDGGESTNEKLFF
NA	TRBV6-6	NA	TRBJ1-5	TGTGCCAGCAGTTCTCGGGGTGGTGGCCAGCCCCAGCATTTT	CASSSRGGGQPQHF
NA	TRBV2	TRBD2	TRBJ2-1	TGTGCCAGCAGTGAAGCGCTACTAGCGGGAGGCGGTGAGCAGTTCTTC	CASSEALLAGGGEQFF
NA	TRBV29-1	TRBD1	TRBJ1-1	TGCAGCGCCCTGACAGGGGCCTCGGGCACTGAAGCTTTCTTT	CSALTGASGTEAFF
NA	TRBV4-3	TRBD2	TRBJ2-3	TGCGCCAGCAGCCAAGATTTTGCGGGAGGCACAGATACGCAGTATTTT	CASSQDFAGGTDTQYF
NA	TRBV7-6	TRBD2	TRBJ2-1	TGTGCCAGCAGCTTAACCGGGACTAGCAGACGGAATGAGCAGTTCTTC	CASSLTGTSRRNEQFF
many	TRBV28	NA	TRBJ1-1	TGTGCCAGCAGTTTATGGTCCAGAATGAACACTGAAGCTTTCTTT	CASSLWSRMNTEAFF
NA	TRBV4-2	NA	TRBJ1-1	TGTGCCAGCAGCCAAGGCCCCACTGAAGCTTTCTTT	CASSQGPTEAFF
NA	TRBV7-2	NA	TRBJ2-7	TGTGCCAGCAGCCCCCAGACCGACACCTACGAGCAGTACTTC	CASSPQTDTYEQYF
NA	TRBV4-1	TRBD2	TRBJ2-2	TGCGCCAGCAGCCTTGGACTAGGACTAGCGGGAGGACGGACCGGGGAGCTGTTTTTT	CASSLGLGLAGGRTGELFF
NA	TRBV28	NA	TRBJ2-7	TGTGCCAGCAGTTTACAGGGCTACGAGCAGTACTTC	CASSLQGYEQYF
NA	TRBV2	NA	TRBJ1-1	TGTGCCAGCAGGTCCTTAAGGGGTAACACTGAAGCTTTCTTT	CASRSLRGNTEAFF
NA	TRBV5-1	NA	TRBJ1-1	TGCGCCAGCAGCTTGGTCACGGTGGGTAACACTGAAGCTTTCTTT	CASSLVTVGNTEAFF
NA	TRBV7-8	NA	TRBJ2-7	TGTGCCAGCAGCTTATTAGCGGGTCAGGGGGAGTACGAGCAGTACTTC	CASSLLAGQGEYEQYF
NA	TRBV10-3	TRBD1	TRBJ1-4	TGTGCCATCAGTGAGTCAAGGACAGGGGGCGATGAAAAACTGTTTTTT	CAISESRTGGDEKLFF
few	TRBV28	NA	TRBJ2-7	TGTGCCAGCAACTCGCCGGGGCACGAGCAGTACTTC	CASNSPGHEQYF
many	TRBV5-1	NA	TRBJ2-6	TGCGCCAGCAGCTTACAGGCCTCTGGGGCCAACGTCCTGACTTTC	CASSLQASGANVLTF
NA	TRBV5-1	TRBD1	TRBJ2-4	TGCGCCAGCAGCTTGGCAGGGGGCGATTCGGACATTCAGTACTTC	CASSLAGGDSDIQYF
NA	TRBV27	NA	TRBJ2-5	TGTGCCAGCAGTCACCAGAGGGGACGAGGGGAAGAGACCCAGTACTTC	CASSHQRGRGEETQYF
NA	TRBV5-4	TRBD2	TRBJ2-7	TGTGCCAGCAGCCGACTAGCGGGAGGGCCGCAGGAGCAGTACTTC	CASSRLAGGPQEQYF